This TCR beta chain appears in the sequencing data of a study of T cells in Graves' hyperthyroidism and ophthalmopathy. V lost 4 bases, J lost 11 bases, and 18 bases lay in between. The CDR3 sequence is 13 residues long. Germline CDR1 reads SQVTM; CDR2 reads ANQGSEA. It was RNA transcripts that yielded the amplified TCR beta CDR3 regions. When the TCR CDR3 underwent first-round RT-PCR, the HTBI primer set was used. Each CDR3 protein is one row after TCRdb ran MiXCR on the multiplex PCR reads. In the table there are just over 550,000 distinct CDR3 sequences, under 60% of which are singletons. Sequencing input: peripheral blood or thyroid tissue (not recorded which). This sequence was found in a young woman with Graves' hyperthyroidism. This chain joins TRBV29-1 and TRBJ1-5, with D perhaps TRBD1 (5 bases). This chain's CDR3 is CSVAPRVQETQHF. The CDR3 DNA sequence: TGCAGCGTTGCCCCCAGGGTCCAAGAGACCCAGCATTTT.